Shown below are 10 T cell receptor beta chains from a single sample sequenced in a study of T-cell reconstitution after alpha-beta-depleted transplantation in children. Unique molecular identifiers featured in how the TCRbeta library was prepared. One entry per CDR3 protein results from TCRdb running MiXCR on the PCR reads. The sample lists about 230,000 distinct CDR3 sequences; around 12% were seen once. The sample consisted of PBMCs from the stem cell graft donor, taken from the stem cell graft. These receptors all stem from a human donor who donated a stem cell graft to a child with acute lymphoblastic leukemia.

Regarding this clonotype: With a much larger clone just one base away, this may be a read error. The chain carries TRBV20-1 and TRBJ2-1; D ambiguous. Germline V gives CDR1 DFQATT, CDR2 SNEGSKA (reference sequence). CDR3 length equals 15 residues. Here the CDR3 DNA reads TGCACTGCTGGGCGGATGGGGATTCCCTACAATGAGCAGTTCTTC. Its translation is CTAGRMGIPYNEQFF.

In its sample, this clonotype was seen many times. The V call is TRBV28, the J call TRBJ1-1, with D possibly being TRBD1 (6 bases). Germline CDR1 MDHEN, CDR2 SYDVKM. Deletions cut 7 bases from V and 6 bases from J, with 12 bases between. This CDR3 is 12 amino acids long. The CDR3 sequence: CASTGRGAEAFF. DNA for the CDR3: TGTGCCAGCACGGGCAGGGGCGCTGAAGCTTTCTTT.

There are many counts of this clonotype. The CDR3 reads CASSFTGDRVGNEQFF. In DNA form, the CDR3 reads TGTGCCAGCAGCTTTACCGGGGACAGGGTAGGCAATGAGCAGTTCTTC. V gene TRBV7-9 combines with J gene TRBJ2-1, with TRBD1 identical over 9 bases. Germline CDR1 is SEHNR and CDR2 is FQNEAQ (reference sequence). Germline trimming cut 3 bases from V and 6 bases from J; bases unmatched to any gene: 9. The CDR3 is 16 amino acids.

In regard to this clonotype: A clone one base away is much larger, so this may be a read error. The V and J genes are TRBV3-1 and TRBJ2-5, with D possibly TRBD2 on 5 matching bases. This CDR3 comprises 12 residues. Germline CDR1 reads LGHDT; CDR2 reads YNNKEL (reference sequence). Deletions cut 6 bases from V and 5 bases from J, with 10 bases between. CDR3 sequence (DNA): TGTGCCAGCAGACTAGTGACGGAGACCCAGTACTTC. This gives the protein CASRLVTETQYF.

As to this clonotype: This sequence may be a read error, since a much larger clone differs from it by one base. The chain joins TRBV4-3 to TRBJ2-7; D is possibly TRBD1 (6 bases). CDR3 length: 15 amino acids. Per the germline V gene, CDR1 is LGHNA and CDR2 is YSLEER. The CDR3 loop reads CASSQGYRDLYGQYF. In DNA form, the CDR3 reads TGCGCCAGCAGCCAAGGTTACAGGGATCTGTACGGGCAGTACTTC.

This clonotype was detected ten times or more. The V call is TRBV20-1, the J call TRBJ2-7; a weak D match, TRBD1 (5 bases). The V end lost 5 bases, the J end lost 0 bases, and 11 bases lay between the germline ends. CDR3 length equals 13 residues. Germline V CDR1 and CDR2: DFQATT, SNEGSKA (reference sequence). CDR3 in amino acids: CSARPDTSYEQYF. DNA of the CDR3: TGCAGTGCTCGTCCGGACACCTCCTACGAGCAGTACTTC.

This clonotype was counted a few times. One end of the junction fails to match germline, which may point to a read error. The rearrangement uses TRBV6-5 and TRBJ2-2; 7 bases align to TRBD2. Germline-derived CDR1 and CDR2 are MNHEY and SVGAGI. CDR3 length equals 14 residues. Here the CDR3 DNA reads TGTGCCAGCCTCTCCAGCGGGAACTCCGGGGAGCTGTTTTTT. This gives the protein CASLSSGNSGELFF.

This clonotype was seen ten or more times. This CDR3 is CASSPPVRDNEQFF. The CDR3 DNA sequence: TGTGCCAGCAGCCCGCCGGTCAGGGACAATGAGCAGTTCTTC. This chain joins TRBV7-9 and TRBJ2-1; TRBD1 might be the D (5 bases). Trimming stripped 5 bases from V and 5 bases from J, with 13 bases between. The CDR3 is made up of 14 amino acids. Germline V lookup: CDR1 SEHNR, CDR2 FQNEAQ (reference sequence). Full variable domain (missing parts from reference TRBV7-9 and TRBJ2-1): DTGVSQNPRHKITKRGQNVTFRCDPISEHNRLYWYRQTLGQGPEFLTYFQNEAQLEKSRLLSDRFSAERPKGSFSTLEIQRTEQGDSAMYLCASSPPVRDNEQFFGPGTRLTVL.

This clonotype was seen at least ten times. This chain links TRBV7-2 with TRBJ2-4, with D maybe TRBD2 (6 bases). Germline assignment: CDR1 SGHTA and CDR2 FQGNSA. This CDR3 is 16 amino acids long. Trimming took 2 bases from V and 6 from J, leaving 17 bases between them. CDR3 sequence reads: CASSLSDRDWGNIQYF. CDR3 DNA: TGTGCCAGCAGCTTAAGTGACCGGGACTGGGGAAACATTCAGTACTTC. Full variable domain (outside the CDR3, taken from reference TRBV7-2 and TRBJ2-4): GAGVSQSPSNKVTEKGKDVELRCDPISGHTALYWYRQSLGQGLEFLIYFQGNSAPDKSGLPSDRFSAERTGGSVSTLTIQRTQQEDSAVYLCASSLSDRDWGNIQYFGAGTRLSVL.

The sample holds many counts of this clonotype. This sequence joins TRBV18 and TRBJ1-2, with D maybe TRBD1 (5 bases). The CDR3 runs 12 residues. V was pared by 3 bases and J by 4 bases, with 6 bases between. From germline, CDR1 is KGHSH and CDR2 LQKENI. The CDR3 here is CASSPDIYGYTF. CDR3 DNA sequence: TGTGCCAGCTCACCGGACATCTATGGCTACACCTTC.